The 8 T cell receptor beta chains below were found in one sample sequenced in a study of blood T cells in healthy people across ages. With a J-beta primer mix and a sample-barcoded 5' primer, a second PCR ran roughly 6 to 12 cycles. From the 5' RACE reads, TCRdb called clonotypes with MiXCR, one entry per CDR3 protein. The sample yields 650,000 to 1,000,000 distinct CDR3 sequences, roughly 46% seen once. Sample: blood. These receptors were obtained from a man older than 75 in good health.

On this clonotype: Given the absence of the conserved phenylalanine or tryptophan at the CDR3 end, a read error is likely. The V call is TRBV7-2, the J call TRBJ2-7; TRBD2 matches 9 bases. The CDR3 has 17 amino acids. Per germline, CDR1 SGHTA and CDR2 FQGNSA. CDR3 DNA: TGCGCCAGCAGCTACCGACCTCGCGGGAGGGCCGTGAACGAGCAGTACTGC. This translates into CASSYRPRGRAVNEQYC.

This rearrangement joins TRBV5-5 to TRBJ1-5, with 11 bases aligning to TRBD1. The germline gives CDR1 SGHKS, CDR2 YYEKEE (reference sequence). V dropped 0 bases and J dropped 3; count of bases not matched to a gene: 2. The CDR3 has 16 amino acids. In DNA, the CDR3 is TGTGCCAGCAGCTTGGGGACAGGGGGCACCAATCAGCCCCAGCATTTT. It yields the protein CASSLGTGGTNQPQHF.

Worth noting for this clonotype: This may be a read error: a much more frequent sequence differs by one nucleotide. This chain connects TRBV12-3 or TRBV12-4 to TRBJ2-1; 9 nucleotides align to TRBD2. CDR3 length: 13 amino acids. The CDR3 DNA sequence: TGTGCCAGCAGACTAGCGGGCTACAATAAGCAGTTCTTC. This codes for CASRLAGYNKQFF.

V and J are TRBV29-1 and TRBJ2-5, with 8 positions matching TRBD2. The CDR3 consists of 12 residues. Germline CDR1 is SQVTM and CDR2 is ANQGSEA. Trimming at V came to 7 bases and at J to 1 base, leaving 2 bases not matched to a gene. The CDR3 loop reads CSAAGAQETQYF. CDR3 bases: TGCAGCGCAGCGGGGGCCCAAGAGACCCAGTACTTC.

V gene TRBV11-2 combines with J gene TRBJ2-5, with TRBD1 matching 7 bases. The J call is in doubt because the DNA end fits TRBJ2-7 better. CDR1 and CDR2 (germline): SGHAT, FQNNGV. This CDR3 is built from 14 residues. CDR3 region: CASSHGTGVYEQYF. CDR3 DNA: TGTGCCAGCAGCCATGGAACAGGGGTCTACGAGCAGTACTTC.

CDR3 DNA sequence: TGTGCCACCAGCAGAGATAGGGACATGGAGGAAAAACTGTTTTTT. Translation gives CATSRDRDMEEKLFF. V usage is TRBV15 and J usage is TRBJ1-4, with a possible D match to TRBD1 (6 bases). The CDR3 loop spans 15 amino acids. V shed 0 bases and J shed 8 bases, with 13 bases lying between them. Looked up from germline, CDR1 is LNHNV and CDR2 is YYDKDF (reference sequence).

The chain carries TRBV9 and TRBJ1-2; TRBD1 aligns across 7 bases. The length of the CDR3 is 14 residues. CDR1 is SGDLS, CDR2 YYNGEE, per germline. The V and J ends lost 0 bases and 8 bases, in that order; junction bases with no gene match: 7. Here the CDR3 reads CASSVVTGERGYTF. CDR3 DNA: TGTGCCAGCAGCGTAGTTACAGGGGAACGGGGCTACACCTTC.

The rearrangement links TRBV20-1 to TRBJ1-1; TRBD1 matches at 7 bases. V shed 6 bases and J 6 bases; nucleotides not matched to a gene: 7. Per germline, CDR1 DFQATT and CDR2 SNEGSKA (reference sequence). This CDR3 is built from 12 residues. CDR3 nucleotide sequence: TGCAGTGCCGCCGACAGGGCCCCTGAAGCTTTCTTT. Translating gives CSAADRAPEAFF.